These 24 T cell receptor beta chains originate from one sample sequenced in a study of T cells in Graves' hyperthyroidism and ophthalmopathy. Using RNA transcripts as the source, TCR beta CDR3 regions were amplified. The primer set for the first-round RT-PCR of the TCR CDR3 was HTBI. A single record per CDR3 protein comes from TCRdb applying MiXCR to the multiplex PCR reads. The data contain hundreds of thousands of distinct CDR3 sequences, about 45% of them singletons. Sequencing used peripheral blood or thyroid tissue (not recorded which). Receptors originate from a young woman with Graves' hyperthyroidism.

The V gene is TRBV29-1, the J gene TRBJ2-7, with D possibly matching TRBD1 (5 bases). CDR1 and CDR2 (germline): SQVTM, ANQGSEA. The CDR3 sequence is 12 residues long. V lost 1 base to trimming and J lost 3 bases, with 7 bases between them. DNA of the CDR3: TGCAGCGTTGAAGGACAGCACTACGAGCAGTACTTC. The encoded protein is CSVEGQHYEQYF.

The chain recombines TRBV29-1 with TRBJ2-7; TRBD1 agrees at 9 bases. V lost 8 bases to trimming and J lost 3 bases; unmatched junction nucleotides: 8. Germline CDR1 reads SQVTM; CDR2 reads ANQGSEA. The CDR3 consists of 13 residues. The CDR3 nucleotides read TGCAGCCAGGCCGGGACAGGGATCTACGAGCAGTACTTC. Translated, it gives CSQAGTGIYEQYF.

The table lists this clonotype with many counts. The chain carries TRBV5-1 and TRBJ1-2; D is ambiguous. The CDR3 spans 14 residues. Germline V gives CDR1 SGHRS, CDR2 YFSETQ. V shed 4 bases and J shed 4 bases, with 14 bases lying between them. CDR3 region: CASSTADGLYGYTF. The CDR3 nucleotides are TGCGCCAGCAGCACGGCAGACGGCCTCTATGGCTACACCTTC.

The chain couples TRBV7-3 to TRBJ2-7, with D uncertain. The V gene's germline CDR1 is SGHTA and CDR2 FQGTGA. CDR3 size: 15 residues. The ends were cut back, 0 bases at V and 0 bases at J, with 9 bases in the middle. CDR3 protein: CASSLTAGSSYEQYF. The DNA of the CDR3 is TGTGCCAGCAGCTTAACTGCCGGTAGCTCCTACGAGCAGTACTTC.

The chain links TRBV10-3 to TRBJ2-5, with D unresolved. Germline V lookup: CDR1 ENHRY, CDR2 SYGVKD. The CDR3 length is 13 residues. Trimming cost V 3 bases and J 4 bases, with 9 bases left between them. CDR3 DNA: TGTGCCATCAGTGACGGCAGATCAGAGACCCAGTACTTC. Its translation: CAISDGRSETQYF.

This clonotype was counted only a few times. The J gene is TRBJ1-5, the V gene TRBV15, with no clear D. The CDR3 extends over 15 amino acids. The germline V gene has CDR1 LNHNV and CDR2 YYDKDF (reference sequence). Trimming removed 0 bases from V and 0 bases from J, with 6 bases in between. The CDR3 bases are TGTGCCACCAGCAGAGATCAAGATAGCAATCAGCCCCAGCATTTT. As protein: CATSRDQDSNQPQHF.

The chain joins TRBV2 to TRBJ2-5; D possibly matches TRBD1 or TRBD2 (5 bases each). V dropped 6 bases and J dropped 3 bases, with 20 bases sitting between them. The CDR3 contains 16 residues. Germline CDR1 reads SNHLY; CDR2 reads FYNNEI. CDR3 loop: CASSPGSGTDKETQYF. CDR3 DNA: TGTGCCAGCAGCCCCGGCTCCGGGACGGACAAAGAGACCCAGTACTTC.

This clonotype occurred many times. The V gene is TRBV2, the J gene TRBJ2-7; 10 nucleotides align to TRBD2. CDR1 is SNHLY and CDR2 is FYNNEI in the germline V gene. With V trimmed by 4 bases and J by 3 bases, 6 bases remained unmatched. The CDR3 contains 15 residues. The DNA of the CDR3 is TGTGCCAGCAGTGCGCTAGCGGGAGAGATCTACGAGCAGTACTTC. This sequence encodes CASSALAGEIYEQYF.

There are many counts of this clonotype. The chain recombines TRBV2 with TRBJ1-4, with TRBD1 matching over 10 bases. The J segment lost 8 bases and the V segment lost 7 bases, leaving 10 bases of the junction unmatched. CDR1 is SNHLY, CDR2 FYNNEI, per germline. The CDR3 consists of 15 residues. Here the CDR3 reads CASTPHGTGEEKLFF. For the CDR3, the DNA is TGTGCCAGCACCCCCCACGGGACAGGGGAGGAAAAACTGTTTTTT.

This clonotype came up many times. The V gene is TRBV29-1, the J gene TRBJ1-1; D remains ambiguous. Per germline, CDR1 SQVTM and CDR2 ANQGSEA. Trimming shortened V by 1 base and J by 1 base, and 13 bases separated the two germline ends. This CDR3 region has 15 residues. CDR3 loop: CSVEGHPISNTEAFF. The DNA of the CDR3 is TGCAGCGTTGAAGGCCATCCTATTTCGAACACTGAAGCTTTCTTT.

This chain joins TRBV7-3 and TRBJ1-1; TRBD1 might be the D (5 bases). CDR1 and CDR2 (germline): SGHTA, FQGTGA. The CDR3 has 12 amino acids. The V end lost 8 bases, the J end lost 6 bases, and 13 bases lay between the germline ends. The CDR3: CASDLRGAEAFF. The CDR3, as DNA: TGTGCCAGCGACCTTAGGGGCGCTGAAGCTTTCTTT.

The CDR3 DNA reads TGTGCCAGCAGTTTAGGATATGGTTACGGAGGGAACACTGAAGCTTTCTTT. Translating it yields CASSLGYGYGGNTEAFF. The chain has TRBV9 and TRBJ1-1; D is uncertain. In germline, CDR1 is SGDLS, CDR2 YYNGEE. The CDR3 sequence is 17 residues long. V lost 5 bases and J lost 1, with 21 bases in between.

A word on this clonotype: Just one base apart from a much larger clone, this may be a read error. J is TRBJ2-3 and V is TRBV25-1; TRBD2 might be the D (5 bases). This CDR3 is 13 amino acids long. CDR1 and CDR2 (germline): MGHDK, SYGVNS. V lost 3 bases and J 4 bases, leaving 8 bases between the germline ends. Here the CDR3 reads CASSEWRADTQYF. DNA for the CDR3: TGTGCCAGCAGTGAGTGGCGGGCAGATACGCAGTATTTT.

This sequence joins TRBV20-1 and TRBJ1-4; the match to TRBD1 covers 7 bases. The CDR3 runs to 14 residues. Germline CDR1 reads DFQATT; CDR2 reads SNEGSKA (reference sequence). Losses at the gene ends were 6 bases for V and 3 bases for J; bases not matched to a gene: 7. In DNA, the CDR3 is TGCAGTGCGAGTACACAGGGGCCTAATGAAAAACTGTTTTTT. This gives the protein CSASTQGPNEKLFF.

To note about this clonotype: A read error is possible here, since a much larger clone lies one base away. The rearrangement links TRBV25-1 to TRBJ1-2, with D uncertain. Trimming took off 2 bases at V and 6 bases at J, with 13 bases between the two ends. The CDR3 length is 14 residues. Per germline, CDR1 MGHDK and CDR2 SYGVNS. CDR3 coding DNA: TGTGCCAGCAGTGAACATAGGTCTTATGATGGCTACACCTTC. This translates into CASSEHRSYDGYTF.

The V and J genes are TRBV10-3 and TRBJ2-7; 12 bases are shared with TRBD1. The V segment lost 6 bases and the J segment 5 bases; nucleotides outside the gene matches: 5. The germline V gene encodes CDR1 ENHRY and CDR2 SYGVKD. The CDR3 is made up of 14 amino acids. The DNA for the CDR3 is TGTGCCATCAGGGGACAGGGGGCGGCGAACGAGCAGTACTTC. Protein: CAIRGQGAANEQYF.

A single count supports this clonotype. A much larger clone lies one base from this, so it may be a read error. V and J are TRBV19 and TRBJ2-5; 8 bases agree with TRBD1. This CDR3 has 13 residues. V shed 9 bases, J shed 7 bases, and the junction held 10 bases outside the gene matches. CDR1 LNHDA and CDR2 SQIVND come from the germline V gene (reference sequence). The DNA of the CDR3 is TGTGCCAGAAGCCCAGGGGGCCTTGCGACCCAGTACTTC. This sequence encodes CARSPGGLATQYF.

This clonotype was counted many times. V and J are TRBV2 and TRBJ2-2; 14 bases are shared with TRBD2. Germline CDR1 reads SNHLY; CDR2 reads FYNNEI. V lost 6 bases, J lost 7 bases, and 10 bases stayed unmatched. The CDR3 runs 17 residues. For the CDR3, the DNA is TGTGCCAGCAGCAAGACTAGCGGGAGGGCGAGAAACGGGGAGCTGTTTTTT. Protein product: CASSKTSGRARNGELFF.

This clonotype was detected only a few times. The CDR3, as DNA: TGTGCCAGCAGCTTCCTTTGGACCGGGGGCAATCAGCCCCAGCATTTT. It encodes CASSFLWTGGNQPQHF. This rearrangement joins TRBV5-6 to TRBJ1-5; D unresolved. V was pared by 2 bases and J by 2 bases, with 14 bases between. Germline CDR1 SGHDT, CDR2 YYEEEE. This CDR3 is built from 16 residues.

The chain couples TRBV7-9 to TRBJ2-7, with 9 bases that match TRBD1. CDR3 size: 16 residues. V shed 7 bases, J shed 2 bases, and the junction held 12 bases outside the gene matches. Per the germline V gene, CDR1 is SEHNR and CDR2 is FQNEAQ (reference sequence). CDR3 sequence reads: CASTADYRGPTYEQYF. The CDR3, as DNA: TGTGCCAGCACCGCGGATTACAGGGGGCCGACCTACGAGCAGTACTTC.

V gene TRBV12-3 or TRBV12-4 combines with J gene TRBJ2-3; no reliable D call. The CDR3 covers 12 residues. V lost 6 bases to trimming and J lost 2 bases, with 6 bases between them. The CDR3 nucleotides read TGTGCCAGCAGGATGATCACAGATACGCAGTATTTT. Its translation is CASRMITDTQYF.

This clonotype occurred once. A read error may explain this, as a much larger clone is one base away. The V call is TRBV10-3, the J call TRBJ2-7; 7 nucleotides agree with TRBD1. There are 15 residues in the CDR3. V was clipped by 4 bases and J by 2 bases; unmatched bases: 8. The germline gives CDR1 ENHRY, CDR2 SYGVKD. CDR3 bases: TGTGCCATCAGTGGAGTTTGGGACAGAGCCTACGAGCAGTACTTC. Its protein is CAISGVWDRAYEQYF.

This clonotype was seen a handful of times. The chain recombines TRBV6-5 with TRBJ1-2, with D possibly being TRBD1 (6 bases). The ends were cut back, 6 bases at V and 6 bases at J, with 11 bases in the middle. Germline lookup yields CDR1 MNHEY and CDR2 SVGAGI. CDR3 length equals 12 residues. In DNA, the CDR3 is TGTGCCAGCAGACAGGGACCCGATGGCTACACCTTC. Translating gives CASRQGPDGYTF.

This clonotype is a singleton in its sample. V and J are TRBV29-1 and TRBJ2-7; D is perhaps TRBD1 (5 bases). This CDR3 is 12 amino acids long. Germline assignment: CDR1 SQVTM and CDR2 ANQGSEA. The ends were cut back, 0 bases at V and 4 bases at J, with 7 bases in the middle. The CDR3 protein is CSVEDDRYEQYF. In DNA form, the CDR3 reads TGCAGCGTTGAAGATGACAGATACGAGCAGTACTTC.